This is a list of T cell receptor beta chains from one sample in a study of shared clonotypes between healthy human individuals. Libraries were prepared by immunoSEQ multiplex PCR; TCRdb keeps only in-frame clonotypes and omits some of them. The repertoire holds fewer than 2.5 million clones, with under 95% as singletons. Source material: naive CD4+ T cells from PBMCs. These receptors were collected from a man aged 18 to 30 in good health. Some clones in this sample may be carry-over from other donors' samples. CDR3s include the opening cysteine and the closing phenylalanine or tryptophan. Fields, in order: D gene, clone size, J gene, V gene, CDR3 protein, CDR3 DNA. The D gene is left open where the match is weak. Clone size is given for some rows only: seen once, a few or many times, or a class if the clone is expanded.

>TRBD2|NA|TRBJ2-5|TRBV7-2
CASSPSGSWETQYF
TGTGCCAGCAGCCCCAGCGGGAGCTGGGAGACCCAGTACTTC
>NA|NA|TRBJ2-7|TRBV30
CALSSSYEQYF
TGTGCCCTGAGCAGTTCCTACGAGCAGTACTTC
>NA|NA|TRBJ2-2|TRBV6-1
CASRGLYTGELFF
TGTGCCAGCAGGGGCCTATACACCGGGGAGCTGTTTTTT
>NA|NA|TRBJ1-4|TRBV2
CASSESGQINEKLFF
TGTGCCAGCAGTGAATCGGGGCAGATTAATGAAAAACTGTTTTTT
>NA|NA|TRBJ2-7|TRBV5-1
CASSLGAGTPYEQYF
TGCGCCAGTAGCTTGGGGGCAGGGACCCCCTACGAGCAGTACTTC
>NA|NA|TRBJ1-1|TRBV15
CATSRGTLNTEAFF
TGTGCCACCAGCAGAGGGACGCTGAACACTGAAGCTTTCTTT
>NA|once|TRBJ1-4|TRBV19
CASSPRTNEKLFF
TGTGCCAGTAGTCCCCGAACTAATGAAAAACTGTTTTTT
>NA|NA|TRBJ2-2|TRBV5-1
CASSPGTNTGELFF
TGCGCCAGCAGCCCGGGGACGAACACCGGGGAGCTGTTTTTT
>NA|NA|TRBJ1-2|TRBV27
CASSSPSAGQYGYTF
TGTGCCAGCAGTTCCCCCTCGGCAGGGCAGTATGGCTACACCTTC
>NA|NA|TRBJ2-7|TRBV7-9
CASSTRDMPYEQYF
TGTGCCAGCAGCACCCGGGACATGCCCTACGAGCAGTACTTC
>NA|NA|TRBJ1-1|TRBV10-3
CAISDSGGAFF
TGTGCCATCAGTGATTCGGGGGGAGCTTTCTTT
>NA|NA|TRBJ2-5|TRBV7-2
CASSFSETQYF
TGTGCCAGCAGCTTTAGCGAGACCCAGTACTTC
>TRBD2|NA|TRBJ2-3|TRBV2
CASSEAWREGPQYF
TGTGCCAGCAGTGAAGCTTGGCGGGAGGGCCCGCAGTATTTT
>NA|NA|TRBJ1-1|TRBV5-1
CASSPNREFTEAFF
TGCGCCAGCAGCCCCAACAGGGAATTCACTGAAGCTTTCTTT
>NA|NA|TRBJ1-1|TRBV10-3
CAISESGGGTEAFF
TGTGCCATCAGTGAGTCTGGAGGGGGCACTGAAGCTTTCTTT
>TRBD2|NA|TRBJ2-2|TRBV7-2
CASSLVGTRAGGELFF
TGTGCCAGCAGCTTAGTCGGGACTAGAGCGGGCGGGGAGCTGTTTTTT
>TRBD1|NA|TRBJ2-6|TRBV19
CASSAGQGLTGANVLTF
TGTGCCAGTAGTGCCGGACAGGGGCTGACTGGGGCCAACGTCCTGACTTTC
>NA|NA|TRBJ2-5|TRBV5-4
CASSLRPQETQYF
TGTGCCAGCAGCTTGCGGCCGCAAGAGACCCAGTACTTC
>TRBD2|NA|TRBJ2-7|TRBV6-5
CASRGTSYRSYEQYF
TGTGCCAGCAGGGGGACTAGCTACAGATCCTACGAGCAGTACTTC
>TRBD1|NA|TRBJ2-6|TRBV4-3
CASSLRPDRGFSGANVLTF
TGCGCCAGCAGCTTACGACCCGACAGGGGATTCTCTGGGGCCAACGTCCTGACTTTC
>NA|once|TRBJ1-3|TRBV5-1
CASSLAVLPNTIYF
TGCGCCAGCAGCTTGGCCGTTCTACCTAACACCATATATTTT
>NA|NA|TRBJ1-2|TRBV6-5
CASRRDTNYGYTF
TGTGCCAGCAGAAGGGACACTAACTATGGCTACACCTTC
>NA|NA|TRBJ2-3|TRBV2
CASSYPDDASTDTQYF
TGTGCCAGCAGTTACCCGGACGACGCTAGCACAGATACGCAGTATTTT
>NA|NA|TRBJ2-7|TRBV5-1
CASSLTGGAVEQYF
TGCGCCAGCAGCCTGACTGGGGGGGCGGTCGAGCAGTACTTC
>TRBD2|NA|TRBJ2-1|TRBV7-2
CASSPHRERGGEQFF
TGTGCCAGCAGCCCCCACCGAGAGCGGGGAGGTGAGCAGTTCTTC
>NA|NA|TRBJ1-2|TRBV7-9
CASLRGLGGYTF
TGTGCCAGCCTCCGGGGGCTGGGGGGCTACACCTTC
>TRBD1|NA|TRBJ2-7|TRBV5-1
CASSLGQEIDEQYF
TGCGCCAGCAGCCTAGGACAGGAAATTGACGAGCAGTACTTC
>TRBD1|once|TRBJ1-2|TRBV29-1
CSARTGSGYTF
TGCAGCGCTAGGACAGGGAGCGGCTACACCTTC
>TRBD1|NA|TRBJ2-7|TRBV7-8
CASSLGTGPREQYF
TGTGCCAGCAGCTTAGGGACAGGGCCCCGCGAGCAGTACTTC
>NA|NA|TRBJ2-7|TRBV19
CASSIEAEPYSEQYF
TGTGCCAGTAGTATAGAAGCGGAGCCTTACTCCGAGCAGTACTTC
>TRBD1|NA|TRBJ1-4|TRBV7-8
CASSITSTGGNEKLFF
TGTGCCAGCAGCATCACCTCAACAGGGGGCAATGAAAAACTGTTTTTT
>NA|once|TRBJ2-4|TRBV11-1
CASSPRVDDKNIQYF
TGTGCCAGCAGCCCTAGGGTGGACGACAAAAACATTCAGTACTTC
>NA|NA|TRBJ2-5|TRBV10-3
CAISESAGVGTQYF
TGTGCCATCAGTGAGTCGGCGGGTGTTGGGACCCAGTACTTC
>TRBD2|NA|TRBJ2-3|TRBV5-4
CASSLKTSGIGDTQYF
TGTGCCAGCAGCCTCAAGACTAGCGGGATCGGAGATACGCAGTATTTT
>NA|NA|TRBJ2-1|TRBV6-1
CASRGGSNNEQFF
TGTGCCAGCCGGGGAGGATCGAACAATGAGCAGTTCTTC
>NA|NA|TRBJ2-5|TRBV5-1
CASSLKFWGETQYF
TGCGCCAGCAGCTTGAAATTTTGGGGAGAGACCCAGTACTTC
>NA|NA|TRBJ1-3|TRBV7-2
CASSRNRASGNTIYF
TGTGCCAGCAGTCGAAACAGGGCCTCCGGAAACACCATATATTTT
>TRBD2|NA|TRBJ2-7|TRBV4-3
CASSQVSGRAPYEQYF
TGCGCCAGCAGCCAAGTGTCCGGGAGGGCCCCCTACGAGCAGTACTTC
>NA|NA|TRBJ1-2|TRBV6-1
CASSITGTYGYTF
TGTGCCAGCAGTATCACAGGGACCTATGGCTACACCTTC
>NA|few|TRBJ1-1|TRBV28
CASGIQGTEAFF
TGTGCCAGCGGGATACAGGGCACTGAAGCTTTCTTT
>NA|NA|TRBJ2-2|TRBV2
CAIKQPVQPNTGELFF
TGTGCCATCAAGCAGCCGGTACAACCGAACACCGGGGAGCTGTTTTTT
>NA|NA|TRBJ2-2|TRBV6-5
CASRRVITGELFF
TGTGCCAGCCGCCGGGTGATCACCGGGGAGCTGTTTTTT
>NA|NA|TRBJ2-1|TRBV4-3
CASSPGSAGSYNEQFF
TGCGCCAGCAGCCCTGGTTCGGCAGGGAGCTACAATGAGCAGTTCTTC
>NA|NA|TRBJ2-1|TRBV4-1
CASSQVGRVGYNEQFF
TGCGCCAGCAGCCAAGTCGGCAGGGTCGGTTACAATGAGCAGTTCTTC
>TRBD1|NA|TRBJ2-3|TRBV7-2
CASSSGTGSTQYF
TGTGCCAGCAGCTCGGGGACAGGGTCTACGCAGTATTTT
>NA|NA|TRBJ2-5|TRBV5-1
CASSLTWDKKRGTQYF
TGCGCCAGCAGCTTGACCTGGGACAAGAAACGTGGGACCCAGTACTTC
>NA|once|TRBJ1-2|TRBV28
CASTPPGRNGGYTF
TGTGCCAGCACTCCCCCTGGCAGGAATGGCGGCTACACCTTC